This T cell receptor (beta chain) was found in a study of OX40 agonist ivuxolimab in advanced cancers. Study-level information: The dose-escalation cohort was around 83% male, with a mean age of approximately 62 years, ranging about 20 to 79.

With regard to this clone: Its antigen is not known.

Data came from immunoSEQ multiplex PCR; TCRdb stores just in-frame clones and leaves some out. Of more than 75,000 clones in the sample, 84% are singletons; the top ten hold 5.8%. With V trimmed by 7 bases and J by 11 bases, 10 bases remained unmatched. CDR1 is MNHNS, CDR2 SASEGT, per germline. This CDR3 spans 14 amino acids. Regarding the study as a whole: On average, CD8+ T cells had more expanded clones than CD4+. Clonal expansion from baseline to week 6 occurred in both CD4+ and CD8+ T cells.

The genes are TRBV6-1 and TRBJ1-6; 8 nucleotides align to TRBD1. The sequencing used CD4+ or CD8+ T cells sorted from blood, collected in a trial of the OX40 agonist ivuxolimab. The origin of this receptor is an adult with an advanced solid tumor such as melanoma, head and neck, liver or kidney cancer. CDR3 protein: CASTHGQGRTPLHF. The DNA for the CDR3 is TGTGCCAGCACCCACGGACAGGGAAGGACACCCCTCCACTTT.